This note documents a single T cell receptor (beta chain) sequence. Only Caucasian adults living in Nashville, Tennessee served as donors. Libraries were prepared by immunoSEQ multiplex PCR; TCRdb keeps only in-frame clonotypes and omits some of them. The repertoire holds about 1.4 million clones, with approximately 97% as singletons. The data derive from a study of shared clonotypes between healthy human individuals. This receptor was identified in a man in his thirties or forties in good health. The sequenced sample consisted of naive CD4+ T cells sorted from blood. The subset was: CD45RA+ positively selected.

The CDR3 here is CAISASGGVETQYF. CDR3 DNA sequence: TGTGCCATCAGTGCTAGCGGGGGGGTGGAGACCCAGTACTTC. The rearrangement links TRBV10-3 to TRBJ2-5; 12 bases match TRBD2. With V trimmed by 4 bases and J by 5 bases, 2 bases remained unmatched. Per germline, CDR1 ENHRY and CDR2 SYGVKD. This CDR3 region has 14 residues.